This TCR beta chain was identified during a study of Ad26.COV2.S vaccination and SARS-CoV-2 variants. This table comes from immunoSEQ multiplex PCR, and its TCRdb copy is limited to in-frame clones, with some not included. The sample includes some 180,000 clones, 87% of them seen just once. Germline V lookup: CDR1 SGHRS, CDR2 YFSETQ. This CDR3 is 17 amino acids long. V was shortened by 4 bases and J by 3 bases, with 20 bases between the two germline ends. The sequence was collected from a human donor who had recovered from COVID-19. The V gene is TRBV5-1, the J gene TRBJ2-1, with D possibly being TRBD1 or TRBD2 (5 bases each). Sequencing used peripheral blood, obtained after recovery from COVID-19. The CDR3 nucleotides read TGCGCCAGCAGCATAATCTCCACGGGACGCGACTACAATGAGCAGTTCTTC. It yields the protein CASSIISTGRDYNEQFF.